This TCR beta chain was identified during a study of CD8+CD57+ T cells in acquired aplastic anemia. The CDR3 covers 16 residues. Trimming cost V 5 bases and J 6 bases; bases outside gene matches: 13. Germline V gene lookup returns CDR1 SGHTA and CDR2 FQGNSA. The template for TCR beta VDJ and CDR3 sequence profiling was genomic DNA. In TCRdb, the reads were re-called with MiXCR into one record per CDR3 protein. The data hold some 220,000 distinct CDR3 sequences, with around 32% observed a single time. In its sample, this clonotype was seen many times. Material: sorted CD4+, CD8+, or CD8+CD57+ T cells (not recorded which) from PBMCs. V and J are TRBV7-2 and TRBJ1-2; 9 positions match TRBD1. The TCR originated in a human donor in good health, serving as a control. CDR3: CASSPIGTGSSHGYTF. The CDR3 region has the DNA TGTGCCAGCAGCCCCATTGGGACAGGGTCAAGCCATGGCTACACCTTC. Full variable domain (outside the CDR3, taken from reference TRBV7-2 and TRBJ1-2): GAGVSQSPSNKVTEKGKDVELRCDPISGHTALYWYRQSLGQGLEFLIYFQGNSAPDKSGLPSDRFSAERTGGSVSTLTIQRTQQEDSAVYLCASSPIGTGSSHGYTFGSGTRLTVV.